What follows are 13 T cell receptor beta chains derived from one specimen sequenced in a study of cytomegalovirus exposure and HLA in healthy donors. The PCR contained 60 Vbeta and 13 Jbeta primers. TCRdb keeps only in-frame clones here, not all; method: immunoSEQ multiplex PCR. The data show tens of thousands of clones, roughly 69% seen once. The specimen was PBMCs. Receptors originate from a woman younger than 45 in good health and CMV-seronegative.

The chain couples TRBV7-2 to TRBJ2-1; 10 bases fit TRBD1. Germline lookup yields CDR1 SGHTA and CDR2 FQGNSA. This CDR3 spans 13 amino acids. V dropped 6 bases and J dropped 9; count of bases not matched to a gene: 5. The CDR3 protein is CASRLTGGGEQFF. In DNA form, the CDR3 reads TGTGCCAGCAGATTGACAGGGGGCGGTGAGCAGTTCTTC.

The chain links TRBV4-3 to TRBJ2-1; the match to TRBD2 covers 8 bases. This CDR3 is 18 amino acids long. In germline, CDR1 is LGHNA, CDR2 YSLEER. Trimming removed 0 bases from V and 3 bases from J; junction bases left unmatched: 10. CDR3 sequence: CASSQEVFLAGIYNEQFF. Written as DNA, the CDR3 is TGCGCCAGCAGCCAAGAAGTGTTTCTAGCGGGTATCTACAATGAGCAGTTCTTC.

There are a few counts of this clone. The CDR3 loop is CASSRSGTRQFGYTF. The CDR3, as DNA: TGTGCCAGCAGTCGATCCGGGACTCGGCAGTTTGGCTACACCTTC. The chain uses TRBV6-5 and TRBJ1-2, with D perhaps matching TRBD1 (5 bases). The CDR3 has 15 residues. Germline V gives CDR1 MNHEY, CDR2 SVGAGI. V lost 5 bases, J lost 7 bases, and 20 bases lay in between.

This clone was seen only once. The gene calls are TRBV5-1 and TRBJ1-2; the D is unclear. Per germline, CDR1 SGHRS and CDR2 YFSETQ. With 9 bases removed from V and 6 bases from J, the gap between germline ends came to 15 bases. The CDR3 contains 12 residues. In DNA form, the CDR3 reads TGCGCCACAATGGGCAACATCAATGGCTACACCTTC. This gives the protein CATMGNINGYTF.

The gene calls are TRBV4-3 and TRBJ2-7; 7 positions match TRBD2. V shed 5 bases, J shed 3 bases, and the junction held 7 bases outside the gene matches. The CDR3 contains 14 residues. CDR1 is LGHNA and CDR2 is YSLEER in the germline V gene. CDR3 loop: CASSLVAGNYEQYF. The CDR3, as DNA: TGCGCCAGCAGCTTAGTAGCGGGTAACTACGAGCAGTACTTC.

The V and J genes are TRBV4-1 and TRBJ1-5; tentative D call: TRBD1 (5 bases). Germline V gene lookup returns CDR1 MGHRA and CDR2 YSYEKL. This CDR3 contains 16 residues. With 0 bases removed from V and 5 bases from J, the gap between germline ends came to 14 bases. Written as DNA, the CDR3 is TGCGCCAGCAGCCAAGAGGGGCGAGGTTGGGATCAGCCCCAGCATTTT. This encodes CASSQEGRGWDQPQHF.

The CDR3: CASSLIGGYEKLFF. The CDR3 DNA follows: TGTGCCAGCAGTTTGATAGGAGGATACGAAAAACTGTTTTTT. The chain uses TRBV28 and TRBJ1-4; no clear D. Germline CDR1 MDHEN, CDR2 SYDVKM. Trimming removed 3 bases from V and 8 bases from J, with 13 bases in between. The CDR3 covers 14 residues.

This clone has just a few counts. In DNA form, the CDR3 reads TGTGCCAGCAGCTTAGCGTCAGGGACCTACGAGCAGTACTTC. Protein: CASSLASGTYEQYF. J is TRBJ2-7 and V is TRBV7-6; D is possibly TRBD1 (5 bases). The germline V gene has CDR1 SGHVS and CDR2 FNYEAQ. CDR3 length equals 14 residues. V was shortened by 0 bases and J by 2 bases, with 8 bases between the two germline ends.

This clone was detected once. The chain is built from TRBV5-1 and TRBJ2-5; 7 nucleotides agree with TRBD2. The CDR3 is made up of 14 amino acids. CDR1 and CDR2 (germline): SGHRS, YFSETQ. The V and J ends lost 3 bases and 4 bases, in that order; junction bases with no gene match: 6. CDR3 in amino acids: CASSSPPGGETQYF. DNA for the CDR3: TGCGCCAGCAGCTCCCCTCCGGGAGGAGAGACCCAGTACTTC.

J is TRBJ1-5 and V is TRBV9; 8 bases fit TRBD1. The germline V gene encodes CDR1 SGDLS and CDR2 YYNGEE. The V and J ends lost 5 bases and 4 bases, in that order; junction bases with no gene match: 2. The CDR3 covers 13 residues. The chain's CDR3 is CASSRQGNQPQHF. The CDR3 coding sequence is TGTGCCAGCAGTCGACAGGGGAATCAGCCCCAGCATTTT.

The CDR3 protein is CASSRALGQAYGYTF. In nucleotides, the CDR3 is TGTGCCAGCAGTCGGGCGCTTGGACAGGCTTATGGCTACACCTTC. The chain is built from TRBV7-8 and TRBJ1-2; 7 bases map to TRBD1. With 6 bases clipped from V and 5 bases from J, the junction kept 12 bases outside the gene matches. CDR1 and CDR2 (germline): SGHVS, FQNEAQ. The CDR3 contains 15 residues.

CDR3 in amino acids: CASSQRTSGSLEQYF. The CDR3, as DNA: TGTGCCAGCAGCCAACGGACTAGCGGGAGTCTGGAGCAGTACTTC. The chain recombines TRBV7-8 with TRBJ2-7; 13 nucleotides match TRBD2. Germline V lookup: CDR1 SGHVS, CDR2 FQNEAQ. CDR3 length: 15 residues. V trimming: 5 bases; J trimming: 7 bases; junction bases outside the gene matches: 8.

The rearrangement uses TRBV28 and TRBJ2-7; the D gene is possibly TRBD1 (6 bases). Trimming took 3 bases from V and 2 from J, leaving 11 bases between them. There are 14 residues in the CDR3. CDR1 is MDHEN and CDR2 is SYDVKM in the germline V gene. The CDR3 sequence is CASSFVTGPYEQYF. The CDR3 coding sequence is TGTGCCAGCAGTTTCGTCACAGGGCCCTACGAGCAGTACTTC.